This T cell receptor (beta chain) was captured by sequencing in a study of T cell clones after liver transplantation. The wider study: HCV positivity affected three of eight recipients; the rest lacked autoimmune or viral indications. Without induction therapy, subjects received standard immunosuppression until 12-24 months post-transplant.

V lost 1 base, J lost 10 bases, and 18 bases lay in between. From germline, CDR1 is SGHKS and CDR2 YYEKEE (reference sequence). The CDR3 length is 15 residues. Sorting of unstimulated PBMCs yielded separate CD3+CD4+ and CD3+CD8+ fractions. Some clones are missing from TCRdb's copy, which holds only in-frame ones; the method was immunoSEQ multiplex PCR. The sample contains tens of thousands of clones, about 70% of which appear only once. This clonotype was sampled from a human patient who received a liver transplant. These T cells may partly come from the graft donor. The rearrangement uses TRBV5-5 and TRBJ2-1; perhaps TRBD1 as D (6 bases). Sequenced material: CD4+ T cells from blood, taken at the 22-month timepoint. The CDR3 sequence is CASSLFDVGQLEQFF. CDR3 in DNA: TGTGCCAGCAGCTTGTTCGACGTGGGACAATTAGAGCAGTTCTTC.